Shown below are 29 T cell receptor beta chains from a single sample sequenced in a study of response to subunit inactivated influenza vaccine. TCRdb redid the calling of the RT-PCR reads with MiXCR, one entry per CDR3 protein. The sample shows some 550,000 distinct CDR3 sequences, around 21% of them seen only once. Another study also made use of these data, one on T cells expressing NK-cell markers. That study reports: Scientists made TCR beta cDNA using 5'RACE template switching with UMIs.

This specimen consisted of CD4+ T cells sorted from PBMCs, obtained 11 to 12 days after vaccination. Receptors originate from a middle-aged man who received an inactivated influenza vaccine.

The V call is TRBV5-5, the J call TRBJ1-4, with TRBD1 identical over 7 bases. The trim removed 4 bases at V and 5 bases at J, leaving 11 bases unmatched. CDR1 and CDR2 (germline): SGHKS, YYEKEE (reference sequence). This CDR3 spans 16 amino acids. The CDR3 spells CASSAGPGQLNEKLFF. In DNA form, the CDR3 reads TGTGCCAGCAGCGCGGGGCCGGGACAGTTGAATGAAAAACTGTTTTTT. Filled out from reference TRBV5-5 and TRBJ1-4, the complete variable domain reads DAGVTQSPTHLIKTRGQQVTLRCSPISGHKSVSWYQQVLGQGPQFIFQYYEKEERGRGNFPDRFSARQFPNYSSELNVNALLLGDSALYLCASSAGPGQLNEKLFFGSGTQLSVL.

The chain uses TRBV12-3 or TRBV12-4 and TRBJ2-1; 7 nucleotides align to TRBD1. Trimming removed 6 bases from V and 6 bases from J; junction bases left unmatched: 11. CDR3 length: 15 amino acids. This CDR3 is CASSGDRLRGNEQFF. CDR3 DNA sequence: TGTGCCAGCAGCGGGGACAGACTCCGAGGCAATGAGCAGTTCTTC.

In its sample, this clonotype was seen a few times. The chain links TRBV18 to TRBJ1-2, with D unclear. The CDR3 is 15 amino acids. With 0 bases removed from V and 4 bases from J, the gap between germline ends came to 12 bases. The germline V gene has CDR1 KGHSH and CDR2 LQKENI. DNA for the CDR3: TGTGCCAGCTCACCACCGTCCCTGGGATCCTATGGCTACACCTTC. Translating gives CASSPPSLGSYGYTF.

This rearrangement joins TRBV7-9 to TRBJ2-2, with a possible D match to TRBD1 (5 bases). CDR1 is SEHNR, CDR2 FQNEAQ, per germline (reference sequence). The CDR3 is 17 amino acids. Between the trimmed V and J ends, which lost 7 bases and 1 base, there was a span of 19 bases. The CDR3 spells CASTPKLGQGNTGELFF. CDR3 bases: TGTGCCAGCACCCCGAAACTGGGGCAAGGGAACACCGGGGAGCTGTTTTTT.

This clonotype has a handful of counts. The conserved final phenylalanine or tryptophan is absent from the CDR3, which likely points to a read error. It is unclear where the CDR3 begins or ends on the DNA, so no DNA is shown, and the CDR3 is as TCRdb lists it. CDR3 in amino acids: CASSRTSGDFLM. The chain couples TRBV12-3 or TRBV12-4 to TRBJ2-3; the table's D call of TRBD2 was not tested on the DNA. 12 amino acids form the CDR3, both terminal residues included.

This clonotype is labeled medium-sized. The rearrangement uses TRBV20-1 and TRBJ2-3; perhaps TRBD2 as D (6 bases). V was pared by 1 base and J by 0 bases, with 8 bases between. Germline V gives CDR1 DFQATT, CDR2 SNEGSKA (reference sequence). The CDR3 loop spans 14 amino acids. This CDR3 is CSARGSGSTDTQYF. CDR3 in DNA: TGCAGTGCTAGAGGGAGCGGGAGCACAGATACGCAGTATTTT.

The rearrangement uses TRBV3-1 and TRBJ2-7; no clear D. CDR3 length: 13 amino acids. The germline V gene encodes CDR1 LGHDT and CDR2 YNNKEL (reference sequence). The V end was cut by 1 base, the J end by 2 bases, with 6 bases between. The CDR3 spells CASSQARAYEQYF. Written as DNA, the CDR3 is TGTGCCAGCAGCCAAGCCAGAGCCTACGAGCAGTACTTC.

The genes are TRBV10-3 and TRBJ2-3; 10 positions agree with TRBD2. After removal of 6 bases from V and 0 bases from J, the junction contained 12 bases not matched to a gene. The germline gives CDR1 ENHRY, CDR2 SYGVKD. The CDR3 extends over 18 amino acids. The CDR3: CAISPGLAGDSSTDTQYF. CDR3 in DNA: TGTGCCATCAGCCCCGGGCTAGCGGGGGACTCTAGCACAGATACGCAGTATTTT.

This clonotype was detected only a few times. V usage is TRBV29-1 and J usage is TRBJ2-2; D may be TRBD2 (5 bases). The germline V and J ends were trimmed by 5 bases and 0 bases, with 10 bases remaining between them. There are 14 residues in the CDR3. Germline V gene lookup returns CDR1 SQVTM and CDR2 ANQGSEA. The CDR3 loop is CSVKTGTNTGELFF. CDR3 nucleotides: TGCAGCGTTAAGACCGGGACGAACACCGGGGAGCTGTTTTTT.

V usage is TRBV6-5 and J usage is TRBJ2-5; D not certain. Germline CDR1 reads MNHEY; CDR2 reads SVGAGI. V was trimmed by 2 bases and J by 2 bases, leaving 6 bases between them. CDR3 length: 13 residues. In nucleotides, the CDR3 is TGTGCCAGCAGTTACCTCAGTCAAGAGACCCAGTACTTC. Protein sequence: CASSYLSQETQYF.

V usage is TRBV2 and J usage is TRBJ2-1; a weak D match, TRBD2 (5 bases). The CDR3 runs 15 residues. Deletions cut 6 bases from V and 3 bases from J, with 15 bases between. From germline, CDR1 is SNHLY and CDR2 FYNNEI. CDR3 residues: CASRFENRDYNEQFF. DNA of the CDR3: TGTGCCAGCAGGTTCGAAAACCGGGACTACAATGAGCAGTTCTTC.

The J gene is TRBJ2-5, the V gene TRBV20-1, with D possibly matching TRBD2 (6 bases). Germline CDR1 reads DFQATT; CDR2 reads SNEGSKA (reference sequence). Between the trimmed V and J ends, which lost 3 bases and 4 bases, there was a span of 18 bases. This CDR3 region has 15 residues. CDR3 region: CSASRGKLEGETQYF. The CDR3 DNA reads as TGCAGTGCTAGTAGAGGAAAGCTGGAGGGAGAGACCCAGTACTTC.

The genes are TRBV15 and TRBJ1-2, with D maybe TRBD1 (6 bases). CDR1 is LNHNV and CDR2 is YYDKDF in the germline V gene (reference sequence). The V end lost 2 bases, the J end lost 5 bases, and 9 bases lay between the germline ends. The CDR3 has 13 amino acids. CDR3 amino acids: CATSRRGAYGYTF. The DNA of the CDR3 is TGTGCCACCAGCAGACGGGGGGCGTATGGCTACACCTTC.

This chain connects TRBV7-3 to TRBJ2-1; 9 positions match TRBD2. This CDR3 is built from 16 residues. Germline CDR1 is SGHTA and CDR2 is FQGTGA. The J segment lost 7 bases and the V segment lost 4 bases, leaving 11 bases of the junction unmatched. The CDR3 region has the DNA TGTGCCAGCAGCTCATACTGGACTAGCGACCATAATGAGCAGTTCTTC. It translates to CASSSYWTSDHNEQFF.

The chain employs TRBV4-3 and TRBJ2-5, with D perhaps matching TRBD1 (5 bases). CDR1 and CDR2 (germline): LGHNA, YSLEER. This CDR3 comprises 15 residues. V was clipped by 0 bases and J by 5 bases, with 13 bases between them. The CDR3 bases are TGCGCCAGCAGCCAAGATCCCATCGCAGGGGAGACCCAGTACTTC. As protein: CASSQDPIAGETQYF.

This sequence joins TRBV5-8 and TRBJ2-2; no clear D. CDR3 size: 13 residues. CDR1 is SGHTS and CDR2 is YDEGEE in the germline V gene. With 5 bases removed from V and 4 bases from J, the gap between germline ends came to 9 bases. As DNA, the CDR3 is TGTGCCAGCAGGCTGGGTTTCACCGGGGAGCTGTTTTTT. Translated: CASRLGFTGELFF.

This clonotype was seen a few times. The chain joins TRBV7-2 to TRBJ2-3, with 9 positions matching TRBD1. Germline V CDR1 and CDR2: SGHTA, FQGNSA. This CDR3 contains 16 residues. V was pared by 5 bases and J by 4 bases, with 10 bases of the junction left unmatched. The CDR3 DNA sequence: TGTGCCAGCAGCCTCCGGGACAGGGTCATCGCAGATACGCAGTATTTT. Encoded protein: CASSLRDRVIADTQYF.

This clonotype was found a few times. The V and J genes are TRBV5-1 and TRBJ2-1; no definite D call. The CDR3 consists of 14 residues. Trimming stripped 4 bases from V and 5 bases from J, with 13 bases between. CDR1 is SGHRS, CDR2 YFSETQ, per germline. CDR3 amino acids: CASSSSRTNNEQFF. DNA for the CDR3: TGCGCCAGCAGCAGTAGTCGGACCAACAATGAGCAGTTCTTC.

A remark on this clonotype: The junction departs from the called germline gene at one end, perhaps through a read error. The chain links TRBV6-1 to TRBJ2-3, with D perhaps TRBD2 (5 bases). The CDR3 has 12 residues. Germline lookup yields CDR1 MNHNS and CDR2 SASEGT. CDR3 in DNA: TGTGTCAGCAGGACTCTCACAGATACGCAGTATTTT. The encoded protein is CVSRTLTDTQYF.

CDR3 in DNA: TGTGCCAGCAGCTCGGGACTAGCGGGGGGGCTTGGGGCCAACGTCCTGACTTTC. Protein sequence: CASSSGLAGGLGANVLTF. The gene calls are TRBV3-1 and TRBJ2-6; TRBD2 matches at 16 bases. The germline V gene has CDR1 LGHDT and CDR2 YNNKEL (reference sequence). Trimming took 5 bases from V and 3 from J; bases not matched to a gene: 4. This CDR3 contains 18 residues.

The chain combines TRBV7-9 with TRBJ1-2, with 11 bases aligning to TRBD1. Per the germline V gene, CDR1 is SEHNR and CDR2 is FQNEAQ (reference sequence). This CDR3 contains 16 residues. V trimming: 3 bases; J trimming: 0 bases; junction bases outside the gene matches: 3. The CDR3 bases are TGTGCCAGCAGCTTGGGACAGGGGGTGACTAACTATGGCTACACCTTC. Its translation: CASSLGQGVTNYGYTF.

The chain joins TRBV20-1 to TRBJ2-3; D is unresolved. The V gene lost 1 base and the J gene lost 2 bases, with 13 bases spanning the gap. Per germline, CDR1 DFQATT and CDR2 SNEGSKA (reference sequence). The length of the CDR3 is 15 residues. The CDR3 sequence: CSARALGPNTDTQYF. CDR3 nucleotides: TGCAGTGCTAGAGCTCTTGGGCCAAACACAGATACGCAGTATTTT.

In this sample, this clonotype turned up many times. The rearrangement uses TRBV5-1 and TRBJ2-3; D remains unclear. Germline V CDR1 and CDR2: SGHRS, YFSETQ. Trimming removed 0 bases at V and 0 bases at J, with 11 bases between. The CDR3 is made up of 16 amino acids. The CDR3, as DNA: TGCGCCAGCAGCTTGGCGGCTTTGAAGAGCACAGATACGCAGTATTTT. Its translation: CASSLAALKSTDTQYF.

A note on this clonotype: The junction does not match germline at one end; this may be a read error. CDR3 amino acids: CASSEARGNAEAFF. CDR3 DNA sequence: TGTGCCAGCAGTGAAGCGCGCGGGAACGCTGAAGCTTTCTTT. The chain uses TRBV2 and TRBJ1-1; D remains unclear. Germline V gives CDR1 SNHLY, CDR2 FYNNEI. The CDR3 is 14 residues long. Filled out from reference TRBV2 and TRBJ1-1, the complete variable domain reads EPEVTQTPSHQVTQMGQEVILRCVPISNHLYFYWYRQILGQKVEFLVSFYNNEISEKSEIFDDQFSVERPDGSNFTLKIRSTKLEDSAMYFCASSEARGNAEAFFGQGTRLTVV.

The chain has TRBV7-9 and TRBJ1-1; D not resolved. The CDR3 contains 10 residues. Trimming shortened V by 5 bases and J by 10 bases, and 8 bases separated the two germline ends. The germline V gene has CDR1 SEHNR and CDR2 FQNEAQ (reference sequence). CDR3 DNA sequence: TGTGCCAGCAGCCCTAATCGAGCTTTCTTT. Protein: CASSPNRAFF.

This clonotype was recorded a few times. The chain is built from TRBV5-1 and TRBJ1-6; 7 bases match TRBD1. The V gene end was trimmed by 5 bases and the J gene end by 6 bases; junction bases not matched to a gene: 8. The CDR3 contains 15 residues. Germline-derived CDR1 and CDR2 are SGHRS and YFSETQ. CDR3 nucleotides: TGCGCCAGCAGACAGGGGCTAGGAATTAATTCACCCCTCCACTTT. Protein sequence: CASRQGLGINSPLHF. The full variable domain, completed using reference TRBV5-1 and TRBJ1-6, is KAGVTQTPRYLIKTRGQQVTLSCSPISGHRSVSWYQQTPGQGLQFLFEYFSETQRNKGNFPGRFSGRQFSNSRSEMNVSTLELGDSALYLCASRQGLGINSPLHFGNGTRLTVT.

Only a few counts were recorded for this clonotype. The chain carries TRBV29-1 and TRBJ1-2, with 8 bases that match TRBD1. The CDR3 sequence is 14 residues long. Germline values: CDR1 SQVTM, CDR2 ANQGSEA. J was trimmed by 6 bases and V by 7 bases; bases with no gene match: 13. The CDR3 loop reads CSGGDRTVSDGYTF. The CDR3 DNA reads TGCAGCGGCGGGGACAGGACCGTCTCTGATGGCTACACCTTC.

The CDR3 reads CASSQESHASSTDTQYF. Here the CDR3 DNA reads TGCGCCAGCAGCCAAGAATCCCATGCTTCTTCCACAGATACGCAGTATTTT. This sequence joins TRBV4-3 and TRBJ2-3, with unresolved D. The ends were cut back, 0 bases at V and 2 bases at J, with 15 bases in the middle. The CDR3 is 17 residues long. The germline V gene encodes CDR1 LGHNA and CDR2 YSLEER.

This chain links TRBV7-9 with TRBJ1-5; 7 bases agree with TRBD1. The germline CDR1 and CDR2 sequences are SEHNR and FQNEAQ (reference sequence). The CDR3 covers 14 residues. The J segment lost 4 bases and the V segment lost 4 bases, leaving 4 bases of the junction unmatched. The CDR3 sequence: CASSWDSGNQPQHF. Written as DNA, the CDR3 is TGTGCCAGCAGCTGGGACAGTGGGAATCAGCCCCAGCATTTT.